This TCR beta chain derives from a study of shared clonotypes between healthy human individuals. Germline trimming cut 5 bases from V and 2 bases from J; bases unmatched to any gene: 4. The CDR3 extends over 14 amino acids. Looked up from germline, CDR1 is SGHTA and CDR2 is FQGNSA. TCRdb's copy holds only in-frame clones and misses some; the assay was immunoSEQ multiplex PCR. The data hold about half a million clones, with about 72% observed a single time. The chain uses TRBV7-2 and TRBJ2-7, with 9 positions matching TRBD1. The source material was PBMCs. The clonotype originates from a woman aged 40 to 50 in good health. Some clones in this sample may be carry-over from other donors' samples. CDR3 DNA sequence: TGTGCCAGCAGCCCTCGACAGGGGGCCTACGAGCAGTACTTC. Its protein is CASSPRQGAYEQYF.